The clone carrying this T cell receptor (beta chain) showed up just a few times. Its antigen is unknown. The data belong to a study of identical twins. Whole-study findings and limits: For zero-insertion analyses, partial confounding could come from invariant MAIT and iNKT cells. Among monozygotic twins, out-of-frame TCR alpha sharing exceeded what models predicted. High-abundance cord blood beta clonotypes had fewer insertions; memory repertoires showed none.

TCRdb redid the calling of the 5' RACE reads with MiXCR, one entry per CDR3 protein. The sample records 350,000 or so distinct CDR3 sequences, approximately 10% being singletons. With 2 bases removed from V and 0 bases from J, the gap between germline ends came to 7 bases. CDR1 SEHNR and CDR2 FQNEAQ come from the germline V gene (reference sequence). The CDR3 has 14 amino acids. The specimen sequenced was naive T cells sorted from blood. This sequence joins TRBV7-9 and TRBJ1-1; D is ambiguous. The receptor's source is a woman between 50 and 59 years old in good health. The CDR3: CASSLRNMNTEAFF. The CDR3 nucleotides read TGTGCCAGCAGCTTAAGGAATATGAACACTGAAGCTTTCTTT.